This T cell receptor (beta chain) was recorded in a study of blood T cell repertoires in COVID-19. The CDR3 contains 10 residues. Produced via immunoSEQ multiplex PCR; TCRdb's table is partial and in-frame only. The data show around 150,000 clones, about nine tenths seen once. The TCR was taken from a woman aged 55-70 years with active or convalescent COVID-19. Sequenced: peripheral blood. This chain joins TRBV21-1 and TRBJ2-5; the table assigns TRBD2, which was not confirmed against the DNA. TRBV21-1 is annotated as a pseudogene. The CDR3 DNA sequence: TGTGCCAGCAGCATCCGGACCCAGTACTTC. It codes for CASSIRTQYF.